This T cell receptor (beta chain) was observed in a study of OX40 agonist ivuxolimab in advanced cancers. Study-level background: Ivuxolimab, which targeted the costimulatory receptor OX40 (CD134), was an agonistic, fully human IgG2 monoclonal antibody. Intravenous ivuxolimab was administered to patients every 2 weeks at six dose levels: 0.01, 0.1, 0.3, 1.5, 3 and 10 mg/kg. Among the approximately 54 dose-escalation patients, around 20 had hepatocellular carcinoma, 15 or so melanoma, 9 renal cell carcinoma and 9 head and neck cancer. The dose-escalation cohort was about 83% male with a mean age of approximately 60 years, ranging from about 23 to 85. Patients were allowed to have had prior anti-PD-1, anti-PD-L1 or anti-CTLA-4 therapy, and about 40% of the dose-escalation patients had been treated with checkpoint inhibitors. Three dose-escalation patients achieved partial responses, one with hepatocellular carcinoma and two with cutaneous melanoma. The point of sequencing TCRbeta in the periphery was to test whether ivuxolimab changed TCR sequence diversity and drove clonal T-cell expansion. The paper covers the monotherapy dose-escalation part of the phase I ivuxolimab trial, which included N = 52 patients. What the work shows at the level of the full study, not this receptor alone: Clonal expansion of both CD4+ and CD8+ blood T cells was observed from baseline to week 6 at doses 0.1 to 3.0 mg/kg. Which antigens the clonally expanded peripheral T cells were specific for was not determined. In the 0.1-3.0 mg/kg groups, partial responders were among the patients with the lowest normalized peripheral clonal expansion, particularly in CD8+ T cells. Low levels of normalized T-cell clonal expansion were also seen in some nonresponding patients. After ivuxolimab, CD8+ T cells had more expanded clones than CD4+ T cells on average.

Patients with autoimmune disease history or receiving systemic immunosuppression were excluded from the trial. Peripheral blood for TCR sequencing was drawn from every dose cohort at baseline, at cycle 4 day 1 and at cycle 7 day 1. The samples were taken from a phase I, first-in-human, multicenter, open-label dose-escalation trial of ivuxolimab. Adults with locally advanced or metastatic melanoma, renal cell, hepatocellular, or head and neck squamous cell carcinoma were enrolled in the trial. Before TCR sequencing, CD4+ T cells and CD8+ T cells from peripheral blood were sorted into separate populations. Genomic DNA was extracted from sorted cells for sequencing of the TCRbeta CDR3 region. The immunoSEQ Assay was used to sequence the TCRbeta CDR3 regions. TCRdb stores this immuneACCESS table with in-frame sequences only. Part of the clones is absent; in the studies checked, under half of the shortfall reflects unresolved V genes, and no reason is known for the rest. Here the sample has under 60,000 clones; around 86% occur a single time. 11% of the sample lies in the top ten.

The germline V gene encodes CDR1 SGHAT and CDR2 FQNNGV. Measured from the cysteine to the phenylalanine, the CDR3 is 18 residues long. Of all the DNA, just the CDR3 is kept, 54 bases in frame from base 1. For this chain, trimming is 6 bases at the V end and 9 bases at the J end, and the number of junction bases without a gene match is 20. Comments on this clone: It has no known antigen specificity. No much larger clonotype is one base removed from it; base qualities were not supplied.

This TCR was sampled from an adult with an advanced solid tumor such as melanoma, head and neck, liver or kidney cancer. The sample in question was CD4+ or CD8+ T cells sorted from blood, obtained in a trial of the OX40 agonist ivuxolimab. The V and J genes are TRBV11-2 and TRBJ2-5; the junction holds 12 bases that match TRBD2. The DNA sequence is TGTGCCAGCAGACGAGGACTAGCGGGGAACTCCGACTGGGGGGCCCAGTACTTC. This gives the protein CASRRGLAGNSDWGAQYF.